This T cell receptor (beta chain) emerged from a study of identifying expanded T cells in peripheral blood. Notes on this clone: Its antigen is not identified.

Study-level points and caveats: Over approximately two and four weeks, about 17 and 20 clones changed, versus roughly 1.2 between replicates.

The CDR3 consists of 16 residues. V was clipped by 1 base and J by 0 bases, with 11 bases between them. Germline V lookup: CDR1 SGHRS, CDR2 YFSETQ. Assay used: immunoSEQ multiplex PCR; TCRdb lists only in-frame clones, some missing. The sample contains about 90,000 clones, roughly 87% of which appear only once. Collection occurred without any documented infections or immune events in donors. Material for sequencing was blood. The V call is TRBV5-1, the J call TRBJ1-3; D is unresolved. The receptor's source is a person aged 18-70 years in good health. The CDR3 DNA is TGCGCCAGCAGCTTGCCGTCGCGGGGCTCTGGAAACACCATATATTTT. It encodes CASSLPSRGSGNTIYF.